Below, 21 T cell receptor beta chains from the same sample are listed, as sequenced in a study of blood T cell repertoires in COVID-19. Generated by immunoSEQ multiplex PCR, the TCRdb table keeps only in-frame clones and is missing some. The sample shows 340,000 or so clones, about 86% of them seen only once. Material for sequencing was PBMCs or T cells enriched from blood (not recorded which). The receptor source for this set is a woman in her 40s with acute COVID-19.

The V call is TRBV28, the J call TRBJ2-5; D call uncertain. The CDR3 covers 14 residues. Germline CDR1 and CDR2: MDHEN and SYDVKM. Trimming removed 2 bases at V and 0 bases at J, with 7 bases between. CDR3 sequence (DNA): TGTGCCAGCAGTTTAGCCCAGAACCAAGAGACCCAGTACTTC. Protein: CASSLAQNQETQYF.

CDR3 DNA sequence: TGTGCCAGCAGTGTAACTAGCGGGGGGGCAGACACCGGGGAGCTGTTTTTT. As protein: CASSVTSGGADTGELFF. This rearrangement joins TRBV6-4 to TRBJ2-2, with 13 bases fitting TRBD2. The CDR3 consists of 17 residues. V lost 4 bases to trimming and J lost 3 bases; unmatched junction nucleotides: 5. The germline V gene encodes CDR1 MRHNA and CDR2 SNTAGT.

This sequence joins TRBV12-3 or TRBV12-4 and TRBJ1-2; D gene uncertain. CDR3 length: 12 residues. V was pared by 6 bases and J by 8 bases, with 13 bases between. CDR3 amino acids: CASSSLRGGYTF. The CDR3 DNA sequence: TGTGCCAGCAGCTCCCTACGCGGGGGCTACACCTTC.

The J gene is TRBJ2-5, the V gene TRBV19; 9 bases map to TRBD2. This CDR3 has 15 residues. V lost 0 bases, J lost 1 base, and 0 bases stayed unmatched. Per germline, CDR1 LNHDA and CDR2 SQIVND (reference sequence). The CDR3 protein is CASSIEAGGQETQYF. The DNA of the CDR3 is TGTGCCAGTAGTATAGAAGCGGGAGGCCAAGAGACCCAGTACTTC.

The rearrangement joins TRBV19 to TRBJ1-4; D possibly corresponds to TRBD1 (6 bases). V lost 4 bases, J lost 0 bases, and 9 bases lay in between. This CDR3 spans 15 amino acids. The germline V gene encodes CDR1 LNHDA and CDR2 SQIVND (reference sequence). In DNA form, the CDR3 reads TGTGCCAGTAGTAAAGGGGGTGCAACTAATGAAAAACTGTTTTTT. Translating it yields CASSKGGATNEKLFF.

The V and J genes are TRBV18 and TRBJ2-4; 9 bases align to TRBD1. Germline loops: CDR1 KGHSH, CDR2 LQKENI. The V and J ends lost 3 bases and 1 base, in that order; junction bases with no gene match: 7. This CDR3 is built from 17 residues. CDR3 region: CASSPQRTGAAKNIQYF. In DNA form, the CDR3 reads TGTGCCAGCTCACCTCAACGGACAGGGGCCGCCAAAAACATTCAGTACTTC.

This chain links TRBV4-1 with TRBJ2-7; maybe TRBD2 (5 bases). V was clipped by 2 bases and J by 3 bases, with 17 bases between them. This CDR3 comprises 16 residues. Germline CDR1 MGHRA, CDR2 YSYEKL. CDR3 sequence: CASSQLELGNVYEQYF. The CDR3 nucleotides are TGCGCCAGCAGCCAACTAGAACTCGGGAATGTCTACGAGCAGTACTTC.

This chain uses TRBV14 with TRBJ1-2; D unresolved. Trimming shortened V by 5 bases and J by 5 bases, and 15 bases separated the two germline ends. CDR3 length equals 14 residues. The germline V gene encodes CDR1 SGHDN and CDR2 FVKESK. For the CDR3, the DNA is TGTGCCAGCAGCTCAGGTCGGGGATCGTATGGCTACACCTTC. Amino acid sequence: CASSSGRGSYGYTF.

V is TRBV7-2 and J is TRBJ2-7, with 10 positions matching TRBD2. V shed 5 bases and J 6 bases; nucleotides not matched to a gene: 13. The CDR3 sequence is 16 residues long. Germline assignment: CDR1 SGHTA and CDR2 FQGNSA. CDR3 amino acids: CASSQRAGGLVGEQYF. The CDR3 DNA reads TGTGCCAGCAGCCAAAGAGCGGGGGGGTTGGTGGGCGAGCAGTACTTC.

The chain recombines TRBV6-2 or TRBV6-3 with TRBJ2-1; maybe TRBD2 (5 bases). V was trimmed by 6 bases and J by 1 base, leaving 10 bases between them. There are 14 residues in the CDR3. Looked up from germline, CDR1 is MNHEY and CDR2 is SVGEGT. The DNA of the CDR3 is TGTGCCAGCAGCTTGCGGGTTTCCTACAATGAGCAGTTCTTC. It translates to CASSLRVSYNEQFF.

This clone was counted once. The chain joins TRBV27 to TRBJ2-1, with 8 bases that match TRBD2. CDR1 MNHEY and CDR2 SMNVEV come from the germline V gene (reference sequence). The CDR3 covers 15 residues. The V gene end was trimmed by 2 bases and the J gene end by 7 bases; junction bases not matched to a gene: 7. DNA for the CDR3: TGTGCCAGCAGTTTACGGGGGGGCGGTGGTAATGAGCAGTTCTTC. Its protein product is CASSLRGGGGNEQFF.

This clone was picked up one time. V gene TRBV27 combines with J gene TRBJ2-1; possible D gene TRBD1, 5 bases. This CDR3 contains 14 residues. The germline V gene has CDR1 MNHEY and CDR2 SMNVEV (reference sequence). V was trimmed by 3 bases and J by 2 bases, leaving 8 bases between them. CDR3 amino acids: CASSLPGTYNEQFF. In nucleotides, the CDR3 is TGTGCCAGCAGTTTGCCAGGGACCTACAATGAGCAGTTCTTC.

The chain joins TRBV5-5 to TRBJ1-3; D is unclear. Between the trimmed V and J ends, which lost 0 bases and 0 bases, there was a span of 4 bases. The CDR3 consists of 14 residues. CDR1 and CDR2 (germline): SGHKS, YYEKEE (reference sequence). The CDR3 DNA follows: TGTGCCAGCAGCTTGGCAAACTCTGGAAACACCATATATTTT. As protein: CASSLANSGNTIYF. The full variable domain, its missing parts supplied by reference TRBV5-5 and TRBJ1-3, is DAGVTQSPTHLIKTRGQQVTLRCSPISGHKSVSWYQQVLGQGPQFIFQYYEKEERGRGNFPDRFSARQFPNYSSELNVNALLLGDSALYLCASSLANSGNTIYFGEGSWLTVV.

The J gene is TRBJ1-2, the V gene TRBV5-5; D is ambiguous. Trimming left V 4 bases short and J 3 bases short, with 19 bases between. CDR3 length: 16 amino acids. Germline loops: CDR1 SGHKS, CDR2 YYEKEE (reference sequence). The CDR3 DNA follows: TGTGCCAGCAGCCATGACTTCCCACCCTCGTACTATGGCTACACCTTC. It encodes CASSHDFPPSYYGYTF.

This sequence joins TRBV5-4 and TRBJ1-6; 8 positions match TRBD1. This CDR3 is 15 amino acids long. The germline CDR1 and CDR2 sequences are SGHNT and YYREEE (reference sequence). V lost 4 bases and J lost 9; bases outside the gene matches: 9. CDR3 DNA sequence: TGTGCCAGCAGCCAAACGGACAGGGAGGTTTCACCCCTCCACTTT. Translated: CASSQTDREVSPLHF.

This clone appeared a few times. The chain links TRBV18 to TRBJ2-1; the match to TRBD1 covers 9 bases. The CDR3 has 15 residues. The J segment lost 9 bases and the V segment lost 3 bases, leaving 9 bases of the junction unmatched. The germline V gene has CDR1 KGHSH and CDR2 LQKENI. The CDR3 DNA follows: TGTGCCAGCTCACCTGGGACAGGGACCTTTGGTGAGCAGTTCTTC. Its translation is CASSPGTGTFGEQFF.

CDR3: CASGIGQGRSYEQYF. DNA of the CDR3: TGTGCTAGTGGTATAGGACAGGGGCGGTCTTACGAGCAGTACTTC. The chain recombines TRBV12-5 with TRBJ2-7; 9 bases map to TRBD1. The V gene end was trimmed by 5 bases and the J gene end by 4 bases; junction bases not matched to a gene: 9. The CDR3 is made up of 15 amino acids. The V gene's germline CDR1 is LGHNT and CDR2 FRNRAP.

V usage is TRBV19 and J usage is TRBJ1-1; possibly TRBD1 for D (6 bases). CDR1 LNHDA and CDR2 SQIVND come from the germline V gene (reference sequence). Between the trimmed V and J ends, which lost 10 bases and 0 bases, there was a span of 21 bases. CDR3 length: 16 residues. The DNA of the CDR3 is TGTGCCACAAGGCAGGGGACACGAACTATGAACACTGAAGCTTTCTTT. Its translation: CATRQGTRTMNTEAFF.

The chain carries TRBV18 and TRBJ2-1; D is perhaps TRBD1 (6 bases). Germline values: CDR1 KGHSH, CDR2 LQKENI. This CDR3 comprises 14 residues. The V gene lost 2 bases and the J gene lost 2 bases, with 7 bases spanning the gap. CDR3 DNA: TGTGCCAGCTCACCAAACAGGGCCTACAATGAGCAGTTCTTC. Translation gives CASSPNRAYNEQFF.

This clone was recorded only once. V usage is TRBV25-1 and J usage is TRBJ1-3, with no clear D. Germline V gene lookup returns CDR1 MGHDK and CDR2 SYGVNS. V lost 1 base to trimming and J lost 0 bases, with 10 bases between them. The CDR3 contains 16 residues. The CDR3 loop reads CASSEWRGNSGNTIYF. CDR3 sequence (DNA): TGTGCCAGCAGTGAATGGCGGGGAAACTCTGGAAACACCATATATTTT.

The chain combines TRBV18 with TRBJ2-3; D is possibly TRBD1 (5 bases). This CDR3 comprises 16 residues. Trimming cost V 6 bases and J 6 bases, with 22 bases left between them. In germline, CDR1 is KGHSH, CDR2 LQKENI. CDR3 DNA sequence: TGTGCCAGCTCCCTGAGCAGGGTGTGGTCGGGCGATACGCAGTATTTT. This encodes CASSLSRVWSGDTQYF. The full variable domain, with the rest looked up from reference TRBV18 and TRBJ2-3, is NAGVMQNPRHLVRRRGQEARLRCSPMKGHSHVYWYRQLPEEGLKFMVYLQKENIIDESGMPKERFSAEFPKEGPSILRIQQVVRGDSAAYFCASSLSRVWSGDTQYFGPGTRLTVL.